This T cell receptor (beta chain) was observed in a study of vaccination effects on CD4 cells after COVID-19. In the study overall: Samples that were drawn after vaccination came a median of 72 days after the second dose. IL-2 at about 9.7 IU/ml and peptides at around 10 ug/ml were added to cultured PBMC, about 1.8 million per well.

Libraries were prepared by immunoSEQ multiplex PCR; TCRdb keeps only in-frame clonotypes and omits some of them. The repertoire holds approximately 38,000 clones, with around two thirds as singletons. In regard to this clone: Its specificity is unknown.

Having been cultured for around nine days, the cells underwent CD4+ T cell isolation. Either the BNT162b2 or mRNA-1273 vaccine was given to participants in two doses. Germline CDR1 and CDR2: SGHTA and FQGNSA. The CDR3 totals 16 residues. The junction had 7 bases not matched to a gene; V was cut back by 1 base and J by 6 bases. The source material was CD4+ T cells from PBMCs cultured without peptide, sampled after COVID-19 vaccination. The clonotype was recovered from a human donor who received a COVID-19 vaccine. The V gene is TRBV7-2, the J gene TRBJ2-1; 9 bases align to TRBD2. DNA of the CDR3: TGTGCCAGCAGCTTAGTGGCGGGAGGGCTTGGCAATGAGCAGTTCTTC. It yields the protein CASSLVAGGLGNEQFF.